The 17 T cell receptor beta chains below come from one sample, sequenced in a study of blood T cell repertoires in COVID-19. Clones were sequenced by immunoSEQ multiplex PCR, and TCRdb holds only the in-frame ones, with some missing. Of about 250,000 clones listed, 88% are singletons. Input material: peripheral blood. These receptors were collected from a woman aged 25 to 39 with acute or convalescent COVID-19.

The chain joins TRBV6-6 to TRBJ1-6; tentatively, D is TRBD1 (5 bases). The germline CDR1 and CDR2 sequences are MNHNY and SVGAGI (reference sequence). V lost 7 bases to trimming and J lost 4 bases, with 14 bases between them. This CDR3 comprises 15 residues. CDR3 in DNA: TGTGCCAGCACCTGGGGGGGTGAGTATAATTCACCCCTCCACTTT. Residues: CASTWGGEYNSPLHF.

Here the CDR3 DNA reads TGTGCCAGCAGCCCCCGGACAGGGCGGGTGCAGTTCTTC. Translated, it gives CASSPRTGRVQFF. The genes are TRBV3-1 (or the pseudogene TRBV3-2) and TRBJ2-1, with 8 nucleotides matching TRBD1. J was trimmed by 12 bases and V by 4 bases; bases with no gene match: 8. There are 13 residues in the CDR3. Germline lookup yields CDR1 LGHDT and CDR2 YNNKEL (reference sequence).

The gene calls are TRBV5-1 and TRBJ2-7, with TRBD2 matching 13 bases. The J segment lost 4 bases and the V segment lost 4 bases, leaving 8 bases of the junction unmatched. CDR1 and CDR2 from the germline V gene are SGHRS and YFSETQ. The CDR3 contains 16 residues. The CDR3 sequence: CASSPGLAGAAYEQYF. CDR3 nucleotide sequence: TGCGCCAGCAGCCCAGGACTAGCGGGAGCTGCTTACGAGCAGTACTTC.

This clone is a singleton in its sample. The gene calls are TRBV5-6 and TRBJ1-2, with D maybe TRBD1 (6 bases). CDR3 length: 16 residues. Germline lookup yields CDR1 SGHDT and CDR2 YYEEEE. Trimming took off 0 bases at V and 4 bases at J, with 16 bases between the two ends. The DNA for the CDR3 is TGTGCCAGCAGCTTGGTGGTAGGTTTAGGGGGCTATGGCTACACCTTC. Translation: CASSLVVGLGGYGYTF.

This clone showed up just once. The rearrangement links TRBV5-1 to TRBJ2-6; D is uncertain. Germline CDR1 SGHRS, CDR2 YFSETQ. Trimming cost V 3 bases and J 2 bases, with 9 bases left between them. This CDR3 contains 15 residues. The CDR3 nucleotides are TGCGCCAGCAGCTCTACCCTCGCTGGGGCCAACGTCCTGACTTTC. Amino acid sequence: CASSSTLAGANVLTF. Full variable domain (missing parts from reference TRBV5-1 and TRBJ2-6): KAGVTQTPRYLIKTRGQQVTLSCSPISGHRSVSWYQQTPGQGLQFLFEYFSETQRNKGNFPGRFSGRQFSNSRSEMNVSTLELGDSALYLCASSSTLAGANVLTFGAGSRLTVL.

This chain joins TRBV7-8 and TRBJ2-7, with 9 bases matching TRBD2. Germline loops: CDR1 SGHVS, CDR2 FQNEAQ. The CDR3 has 16 amino acids. J lost 4 bases, V lost 4 bases, and 11 bases had no gene match. The CDR3 DNA reads TGTGCCAGCAGCTCGACAAGCGGGAGGTTAACATACGAGCAGTACTTC. It is translated as CASSSTSGRLTYEQYF. The whole variable domain, remainder taken from reference TRBV7-8 and TRBJ2-7, is GAGVSQSPRYKVAKRGQDVALRCDPISGHVSLFWYQQALGQGPEFLTYFQNEAQLDKSGLPSDRFFAERPEGSVSTLKIQRTQQEDSAVYLCASSSTSGRLTYEQYFGPGTRLTVT.

The chain carries TRBV7-9 and TRBJ2-5; 9 bases agree with TRBD2. Looked up from germline, CDR1 is SEHNR and CDR2 is FQNEAQ (reference sequence). The CDR3 spans 15 residues. After removal of 5 bases from V and 7 bases from J, the junction contained 11 bases not matched to a gene. CDR3 amino acids: CASSTTSGRRLTQYF. In nucleotides, the CDR3 is TGTGCCAGCAGCACGACTAGCGGTCGACGTTTGACCCAGTACTTC.

This chain connects TRBV5-1 to TRBJ2-2; no definite D call. V was shortened by 2 bases and J by 0 bases, with 8 bases between the two germline ends. Germline CDR1 SGHRS, CDR2 YFSETQ. The CDR3 runs to 15 residues. The CDR3 reads CASSFTQPNTGELFF. The DNA of the CDR3 is TGCGCCAGCAGCTTTACACAGCCGAACACCGGGGAGCTGTTTTTT.

J is TRBJ2-5 and V is TRBV6-6, with 12 positions matching TRBD2. The germline V gene encodes CDR1 MNHNY and CDR2 SVGAGI (reference sequence). Trimming cost V 7 bases and J 5 bases; bases outside gene matches: 8. The CDR3 is 15 residues long. This CDR3 reads CASTRLAGVFETQYF. The CDR3 DNA follows: TGTGCCAGCACCCGACTAGCGGGAGTCTTTGAGACCCAGTACTTC.

The chain carries TRBV5-6 and TRBJ2-7, with D possibly matching TRBD2 (5 bases). V was cut by 4 bases and J by 7 bases, with 12 bases left in between. This CDR3 has 12 residues. In germline, CDR1 is SGHDT, CDR2 YYEEEE. For the CDR3, the DNA is TGTGCCAGCAGCCCGGGGAAAAGGGAGCAGTACTTC. Its protein is CASSPGKREQYF.

V and J are TRBV27 and TRBJ2-7; 13 positions agree with TRBD2. V lost 5 bases, J lost 3 bases, and 10 bases stayed unmatched. CDR1 is MNHEY, CDR2 SMNVEV, per germline (reference sequence). The CDR3 totals 17 residues. The DNA of the CDR3 is TGTGCCAGCAGTCGCTGGACTAGCGGGAGAATTGTCTACGAGCAGTACTTC. Its translation: CASSRWTSGRIVYEQYF.

In nucleotides, the CDR3 is TGTGCCACCAGTGATCCTACTAGCGGGAGGAATGAGCAGTTCTTC. Its protein is CATSDPTSGRNEQFF. This chain connects TRBV24-1 to TRBJ2-1, with 12 bases identical to TRBD2. CDR3 length equals 15 residues. Germline V gene sequence: CDR1 KGHDR, CDR2 SFDVKD. Unmatched junction bases numbered 3, after V lost 3 bases and J lost 7 bases.

The chain is built from TRBV19 and TRBJ2-1; 14 bases are shared with TRBD2. With V trimmed by 5 bases and J by 11 bases, 17 bases remained unmatched. From germline, CDR1 is LNHDA and CDR2 SQIVND (reference sequence). The CDR3 is 18 residues long. The CDR3 DNA follows: TGTGCCAGTAGTCCGGGACTAGCGGGAGTAGAGCGGCATACCAAGCAGTTCTTC. Translating it yields CASSPGLAGVERHTKQFF.

The chain combines TRBV4-2 with TRBJ2-1, with D unresolved. CDR1 is LGHNA, CDR2 YNFKEQ, per germline. V lost 1 base and J 6 bases, leaving 7 bases between the germline ends. This CDR3 has 13 residues. The CDR3 region is CASSQADSNEQFF. DNA of the CDR3: TGTGCCAGCAGCCAAGCAGACTCCAATGAGCAGTTCTTC.

The chain couples TRBV18 to TRBJ1-6; tentative D call: TRBD1 (6 bases). Per germline, CDR1 KGHSH and CDR2 LQKENI. CDR3 length: 16 residues. The V gene lost 4 bases and the J gene lost 0 bases, with 10 bases spanning the gap. The CDR3 DNA reads TGTGCCAGCTCACGCTGGGACACCTCCTATAATTCACCCCTCCACTTT. It yields the protein CASSRWDTSYNSPLHF.

The chain carries TRBV10-1 and TRBJ2-6; 11 bases map to TRBD2. The V gene's germline CDR1 is WNHNN and CDR2 SYGVQD (reference sequence). The ends lost 1 base at V and 3 bases at J; junction bases unmatched: 5. The CDR3 extends over 18 amino acids. The CDR3 protein is CASSEFLSGRGGANVLTF. The CDR3 bases are TGCGCCAGCAGTGAGTTTCTTAGCGGGAGGGGTGGGGCCAACGTCCTGACTTTC.

The rearrangement uses TRBV6-6 and TRBJ1-5, with 9 bases identical to TRBD1. V lost 1 base to trimming and J lost 2 bases; unmatched junction nucleotides: 3. CDR1 is MNHNY and CDR2 is SVGAGI in the germline V gene (reference sequence). This CDR3 contains 16 residues. The CDR3 coding sequence is TGTGCCAGCAGTTACTGGACAGGGGATGGCAATCAGCCCCAGCATTTT. Amino acid sequence: CASSYWTGDGNQPQHF.